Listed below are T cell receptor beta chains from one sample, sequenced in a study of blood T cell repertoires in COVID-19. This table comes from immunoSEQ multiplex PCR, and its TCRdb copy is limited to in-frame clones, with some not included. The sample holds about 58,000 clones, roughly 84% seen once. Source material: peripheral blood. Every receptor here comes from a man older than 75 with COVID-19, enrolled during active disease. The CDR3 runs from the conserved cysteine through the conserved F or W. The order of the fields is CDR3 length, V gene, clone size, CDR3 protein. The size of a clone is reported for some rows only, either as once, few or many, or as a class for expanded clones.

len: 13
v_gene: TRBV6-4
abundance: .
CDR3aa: CASSPQGNYGYTF

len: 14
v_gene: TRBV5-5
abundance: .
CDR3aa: CASSFTVGGRGAFF

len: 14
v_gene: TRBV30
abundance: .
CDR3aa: CAWDRDREYDKLFF

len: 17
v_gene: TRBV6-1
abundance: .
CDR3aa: CASSEVGRDSDTDTQYF

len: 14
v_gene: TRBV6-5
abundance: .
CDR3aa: CASSSAGVGTEAFF

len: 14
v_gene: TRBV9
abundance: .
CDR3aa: CASSAGTGRTEAFF

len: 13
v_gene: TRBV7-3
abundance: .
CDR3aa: CASSPGGNQPQHF

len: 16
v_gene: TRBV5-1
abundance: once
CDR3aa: CASSLIVQGSSYEQYF

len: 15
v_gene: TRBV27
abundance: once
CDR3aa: CASSARLYSGNTIYF

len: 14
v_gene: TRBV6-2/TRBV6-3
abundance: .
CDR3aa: CASSLAGNYYGYTF

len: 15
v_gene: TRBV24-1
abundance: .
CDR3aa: CATSDYLARTDTQYF

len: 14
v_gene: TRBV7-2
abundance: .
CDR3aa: CASSSLRRALGYTF

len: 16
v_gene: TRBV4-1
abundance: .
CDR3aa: CASSQGQGGMNTEAFF

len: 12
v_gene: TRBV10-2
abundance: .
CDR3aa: CASSDSNSPLHF

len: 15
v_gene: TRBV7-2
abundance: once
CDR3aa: CASSLAPSGYNEQFF

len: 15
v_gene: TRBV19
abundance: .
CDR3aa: CASRPEGGGGQPQHF

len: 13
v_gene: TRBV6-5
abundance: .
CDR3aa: CASCLSLNTEAFF

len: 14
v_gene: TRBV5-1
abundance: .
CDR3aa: CASSLGAAQETQYF

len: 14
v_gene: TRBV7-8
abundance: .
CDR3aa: CASSFPTGQETQYF

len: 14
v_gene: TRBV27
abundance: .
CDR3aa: CASRTGQGRNEQYF

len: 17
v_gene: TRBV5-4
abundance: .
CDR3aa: CASSSGLAGAVYNEQFF

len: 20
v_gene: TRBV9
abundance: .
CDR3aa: CASSLRAGTSGTSSYNEQFF

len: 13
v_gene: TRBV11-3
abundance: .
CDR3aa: CASSFTGNTEAFF

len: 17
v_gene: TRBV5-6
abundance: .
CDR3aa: CASSLVVGRTGGEKLFF

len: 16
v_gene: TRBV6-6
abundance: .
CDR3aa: CASSGPGQVGNQPQHF

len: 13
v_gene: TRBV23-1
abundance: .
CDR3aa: CASSQVTGGGYTF

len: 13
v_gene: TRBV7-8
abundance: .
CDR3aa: CASSFTREQTQYF

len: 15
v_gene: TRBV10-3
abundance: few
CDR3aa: CAIHNSGGAEDGYTF

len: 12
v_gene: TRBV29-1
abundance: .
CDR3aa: CSVELRTDTQYF

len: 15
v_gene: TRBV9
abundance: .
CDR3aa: CASSVERTGSNEQFF

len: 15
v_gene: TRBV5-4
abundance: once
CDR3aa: CASSLAGVKNTEAFF

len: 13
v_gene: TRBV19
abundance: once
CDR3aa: CASTDRDNSPLHF

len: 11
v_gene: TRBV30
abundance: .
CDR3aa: CASSGTYEQYF

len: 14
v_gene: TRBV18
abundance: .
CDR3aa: CASSSRDRDYEQYF

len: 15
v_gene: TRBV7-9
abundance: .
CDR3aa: CASSLETGQANTIYF

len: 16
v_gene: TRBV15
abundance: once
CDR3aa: CATSSRQGTSTDTQYF

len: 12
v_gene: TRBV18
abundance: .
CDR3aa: CASSPPREEQFF

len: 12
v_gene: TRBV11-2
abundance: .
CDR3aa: CASRGEVNEQFF

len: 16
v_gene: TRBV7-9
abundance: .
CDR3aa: CASSLGQGVGNTEAFF

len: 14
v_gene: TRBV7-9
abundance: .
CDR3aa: CASSRRGGDPIQYF

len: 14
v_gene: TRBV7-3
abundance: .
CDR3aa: CASSPTGWAYGYTF

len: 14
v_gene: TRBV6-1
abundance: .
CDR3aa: CASSEGGGQEGYTF

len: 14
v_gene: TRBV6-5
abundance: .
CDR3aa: CASSPDRGETEAFF

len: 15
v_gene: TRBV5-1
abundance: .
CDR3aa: CASSSRQGGTGELFF

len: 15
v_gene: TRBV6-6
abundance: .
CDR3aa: CASSYSTDREDTIYF

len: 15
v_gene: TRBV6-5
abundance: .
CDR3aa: CASSVQGAGSGELFF

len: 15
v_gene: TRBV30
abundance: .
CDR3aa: CAWSRLAGGHDEQFF

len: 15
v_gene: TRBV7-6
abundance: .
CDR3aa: CARINREEGSTEAFF

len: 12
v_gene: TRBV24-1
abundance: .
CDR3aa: CATGHLNQPQHF

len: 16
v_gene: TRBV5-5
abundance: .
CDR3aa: CASSSLDISGANVLTF

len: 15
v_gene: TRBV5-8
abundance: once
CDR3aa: CASSPMGATTNEQFF

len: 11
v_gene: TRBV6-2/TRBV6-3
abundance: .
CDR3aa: CASSQGIEAFF

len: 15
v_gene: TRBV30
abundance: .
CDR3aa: CAWSVPGTGDEKLFF

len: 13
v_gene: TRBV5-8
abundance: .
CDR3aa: CASSRDRDSAAFF

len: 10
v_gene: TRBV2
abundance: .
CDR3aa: CASSPPGYTF

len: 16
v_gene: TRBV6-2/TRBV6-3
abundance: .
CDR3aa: CASSSGADRAGQPQHF

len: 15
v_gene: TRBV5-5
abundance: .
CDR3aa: CASSLGSGVGYGYTF

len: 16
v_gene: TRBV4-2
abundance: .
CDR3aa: CASSQEDSGGYNEQFF